These 15 T cell receptor beta chains were sequenced from one sample in a study of T cell clonality in common variable immunodeficiency. Study findings and constraints: Fewer deletions and N-nucleotide insertions were reportedly seen in common variable immunodeficiency TCR beta sequences.

Generated by immunoSEQ multiplex PCR, the TCRdb table keeps only in-frame clones and is missing some. Altogether 21,000 or so clones were found in the sample, and no singletons occur. No antigen is known for these receptors. Sequencing input: peripheral blood mononuclear cells. All receptors derive from a human donor with common variable immunodeficiency.

This clone was observed at least ten times. With the read ending 3 residues before the CDR3 end, the germline J gene is used to fill in that end. V is TRBV7-6 and J is TRBJ1-5, with 8 bases aligning to TRBD1. V lost 2 bases and J lost 3; bases outside the gene matches: 9. The CDR3 runs to 17 residues. Germline V gives CDR1 SGHVS, CDR2 FNYEAQ. CDR3 DNA (partial): TGTGCCAGCAGCTTAACCCTGGACAGGGTGGACAATCAGCCC. Protein sequence: CASSLTLDRVDNQP. The entire CDR3 protein reads CASSLTLDRVDNQPQHF.

The sample holds many counts of this clone. The missing CDR3 end, 3 residues past where the read stops, is filled in from the germline J gene. The chain is built from TRBV10-3 and TRBJ2-1, with TRBD2 identical over 12 bases. Germline V lookup: CDR1 ENHRY, CDR2 SYGVKD. Germline trimming cut 4 bases from V and 7 bases from J; bases unmatched to any gene: 8. CDR3 size: 16 residues. The covered CDR3 bases are TGTGCCATCAGTGGCCCGACTAGCGGGGGCCCGAATGAG. This codes for CAISGPTSGGPNE. The complete CDR3 sequence is CAISGPTSGGPNEQFF.

By share of the sample, this clone is medium-sized (0.01 to 0.1%). Read data end 3 residues before the CDR3 end; the end is taken from the germline J gene. The chain carries TRBV2 and TRBJ2-1, with D hard to call. The V and J ends lost 2 bases and 8 bases respectively, with 16 bases between them. Germline loops: CDR1 SNHLY, CDR2 FYNNEI. This CDR3 contains 15 residues. The covered CDR3 bases are TGTGCCAGCAGTGAATTGTCAGGTATTGGGTATGAG. It yields the protein CASSELSGIGYE. The full CDR3 protein is CASSELSGIGYEQFF.

Many counts were recorded for this clone. The read finishes 3 residues shy of the CDR3 end, and the germline J gene is used to complete it. The chain couples TRBV29-1 to TRBJ2-7; D is perhaps TRBD1 (7 bases). There are 13 residues in the CDR3. CDR1 and CDR2 from the germline V gene are SQVTM and ANQGSEA. V lost 4 bases, J lost 3 bases, and 13 bases lay in between. The DNA read from the CDR3 is TGCAGCGTTGCACGACAGGGAGGCTACGAG. Translated: CSVARQGGYE. The whole CDR3 sequence reads CSVARQGGYEQYF.

This clone was seen only a few times. From the germline J gene comes the end of the CDR3, since the read stops 3 residues before it. The chain is built from TRBV7-9 and TRBJ2-7; weak D call: TRBD1 (5 bases). Trimming left V 1 base short and J 5 bases short, with 12 bases between. Germline V gives CDR1 SEHNR, CDR2 FQNEAQ (reference sequence). The CDR3 runs 14 residues. Here the CDR3 reads CASSLDARVHEQYF. Incomplete CDR3 DNA: TGTGCCAGCAGCTTAGATGCCAGGGTCCACGAG. Looking up the rest from reference TRBV7-9 and TRBJ2-7 gives the full variable domain: DTGVSQNPRHKITKRGQNVTFRCDPISEHNRLYWYRQTLGQGPEFLTYFQNEAQLEKSRLLSDRFSAERPKGSFSTLEIQRTEQGDSAMYLCASSLDARVHEQYFGPGTRLTVT.

The table lists this clone with many counts. The sequenced fragment ends 3 residues before the CDR3 boundary, so the rest is inferred from the germline J gene. V is TRBV2 and J is TRBJ1-6, with D perhaps TRBD1 (6 bases). Trimming removed 7 bases from V and 0 bases from J, with 10 bases in between. The CDR3 has 15 residues. Germline V gene lookup returns CDR1 SNHLY and CDR2 FYNNEI. This chain's CDR3 is CASNRESSYNSPLHF. CDR3 bases read: TGTGCCAGCAACAGGGAAAGCTCCTATAATTCACCC.

By frequency in the sample, this clone is medium-sized (0.01 to 0.1%). The read falls 3 residues short of the CDR3 end, and the missing part is taken from the germline J gene. The chain has TRBV7-2 and TRBJ2-2, with no clear D. CDR1 and CDR2 from the germline V gene are SGHTA and FQGNSA. The CDR3 length is 15 residues. Trimming removed 5 bases from V and 1 base from J, with 11 bases in between. CDR3: CASSPSKQNTGELFF. The CDR3 DNA, read in part, is TGTGCCAGCAGCCCGAGTAAACAGAACACCGGGGAG.

This clone was detected ten times or more. The CDR3 goes on 3 residues after the read ends, and that part is filled in from the germline J gene. The chain couples TRBV4-1 to TRBJ1-5, with a tentative D call TRBD1 (6 bases). The V end was cut by 4 bases, the J end by 5 bases, with 12 bases between. CDR3 length equals 14 residues. Germline V gene lookup returns CDR1 MGHRA and CDR2 YSYEKL. The CDR3 loop reads CASSRDRFDQPQHF. The sequenced part of the CDR3 DNA is TGCGCCAGCAGCCGCGACAGGTTTGATCAGCCC.

This clone was seen a few times. Coverage ceases 3 residues before the CDR3 finishes, and the germline J gene fills in the end. This chain connects TRBV19 to TRBJ1-1, with 10 positions matching TRBD1. The CDR3 covers 14 residues. Trimming cost V 5 bases and J 6 bases; bases outside gene matches: 6. Germline V gives CDR1 LNHDA, CDR2 SQIVND (reference sequence). The sequenced CDR3 bases are TGTGCCAGTAGTGTGGGACAGGGGTTCCCTGAA. Its translation: CASSVGQGFPE. The CDR3, in full, reads CASSVGQGFPEAFF.

This clone came up many times. The read terminates 3 residues ahead of where the CDR3 ends, so the germline J gene completes it. The V gene is TRBV5-1, the J gene TRBJ2-5; 7 bases match TRBD1. Trimming took 0 bases from V and 5 from J; bases not matched to a gene: 10. Germline V gene sequence: CDR1 SGHRS, CDR2 YFSETQ. The CDR3 covers 16 residues. Incomplete CDR3 DNA: TGCGCCAGCAGCTTGGGCCTAAGGACAGGCGTCGAGACC. Translated: CASSLGLRTGVET. The CDR3 in its entirety is CASSLGLRTGVETQYF. Full variable domain (outside the CDR3, taken from reference TRBV5-1 and TRBJ2-5): KAGVTQTPRYLIKTRGQQVTLSCSPISGHRSVSWYQQTPGQGLQFLFEYFSETQRNKGNFPGRFSGRQFSNSRSEMNVSTLELGDSALYLCASSLGLRTGVETQYFGPGTRLLVL.

This clone was recorded many times. The observed sequence ends 3 residues before the CDR3 terminus, with the missing tail filled in from the germline J gene. The chain employs TRBV19 and TRBJ2-7; tentatively, D is TRBD1 or TRBD2 (5 bases each). Between the trimmed V and J ends, which lost 5 bases and 0 bases, there was a span of 11 bases. This CDR3 is built from 14 residues. Per the germline V gene, CDR1 is LNHDA and CDR2 is SQIVND (reference sequence). Partial CDR3 DNA: TGTGCCAGTAGTGTGAGGGGCACCTCCTACGAG. Translated, it gives CASSVRGTSYE. The CDR3 in full is CASSVRGTSYEQYF.

This clone was counted at least ten times. The read is 3 residues too short to cover the CDR3 end, so that end is filled in from the germline J gene. The V and J genes are TRBV6-2 or TRBV6-3 and TRBJ2-1; 8 bases fit TRBD1. The CDR3 is 14 amino acids. V was pared by 5 bases and J by 8 bases, with 8 bases of the junction left unmatched. CDR1 MNHEY and CDR2 SVGEGT come from the germline V gene. The CDR3 sequence: CASSPRGLLDEQFF. Incomplete CDR3 DNA: TGTGCCAGCAGTCCCAGGGGGCTTTTAGATGAG.

Ten or more counts support this clone. Partial CDR3 DNA: TGTGCCAGCTCACCAACCACAGCTTCCTCCTACGAG. Its translation: CASSPTTASSYE. The CDR3, in full, reads CASSPTTASSYEQYF. The chain is built from TRBV18 and TRBJ2-7, with unresolved D. The CDR3 extends 3 residues past the end of the read, so its final part is completed from the germline J gene. CDR3 length equals 15 residues. Per the germline V gene, CDR1 is KGHSH and CDR2 is LQKENI. The V end was cut by 2 bases, the J end by 0 bases, with 11 bases between.

This clone came up many times. The CDR3 is cut off 3 residues early in the read; its end comes from the germline J gene. V and J are TRBV7-8 and TRBJ2-5; perhaps TRBD2 as D (5 bases). Germline-derived CDR1 and CDR2 are SGHVS and FQNEAQ. CDR3 length: 15 amino acids. V lost 4 bases to trimming and J lost 5 bases, with 17 bases between them. The CDR3: CASSYRLNTGETQYF. The CDR3 bases that were read are TGTGCCAGCAGCTACCGACTGAACACGGGGGAGACC.

This clone has at least ten counts. The CDR3 goes on 3 residues after the read ends, and that part is filled in from the germline J gene. This chain joins TRBV6-2 or TRBV6-3 and TRBJ2-1, with 12 nucleotides matching TRBD2. The CDR3 consists of 13 residues. The V gene end was trimmed by 5 bases and the J gene end by 7 bases; junction bases not matched to a gene: 0. CDR1 and CDR2 from the germline V gene are MNHEY and SVGEGT. CDR3 sequence reads: CASSLAGGNEQFF. Partial CDR3 DNA: TGTGCCAGCAGTCTAGCGGGGGGGAATGAG.